A selection of T cell receptor beta chains follows, all from one sample in a study of blood T cells in healthy people across ages. TCRdb passed the 5' RACE reads through MiXCR, listing each CDR3 protein once. This sample has about 1,400,000 distinct CDR3 sequences, with approximately 59% found just once. Specimen: blood. The receptors were sampled from a man younger than 35 in good health. Each CDR3 is given with its conserved first and last residue. The order of the fields is J gene, V gene, clone size, D gene, CDR3 length, CDR3 DNA, CDR3 protein. The D gene is left open where the match is weak. The listing skips clone size in some rows; elsewhere it reads once, few, many or a size class.

>TRBJ1-2|TRBV6-5|.|TRBD1|16
TGTGCCAGCAGTTTCGACGTACAGGGGGTGAACTATGGCTACACCTTC
CASSFDVQGVNYGYTF
>TRBJ1-2|TRBV29-1|.|.|12
TGCAGCGTTGGTTTGGACGGAAATGGCTACACCTTC
CSVGLDGNGYTF
>TRBJ2-3|TRBV9|.|TRBD2|16
TGTGCCAGCAGCGTAGCTAGCGGGAGAGTAACAGATACGCAGTATTTT
CASSVASGRVTDTQYF
>TRBJ2-1|TRBV12-3/TRBV12-4|.|.|14
TGTGCCAGCAGTCGGCCATGGGGGGGCGGCGAGCAGTTCTTC
CASSRPWGGGEQFF
>TRBJ2-1|TRBV7-2|.|.|13
TGTGCCAGCAGCTTAGGTCGGAGGGATGAGCAGTTCTTC
CASSLGRRDEQFF
>TRBJ1-6|TRBV12-3/TRBV12-4|.|TRBD1|12
TGTGTCAGCAGTAAGGACAGGCTTTGGCTCCACTTT
CVSSKDRLWLHF
>TRBJ2-7|TRBV10-2|few|TRBD1|16
TGCGCCAGCAGTGCGCCGGGATTGAGGGGGCCCTACGAGCAGTACTTC
CASSAPGLRGPYEQYF
>TRBJ1-6|TRBV5-5|few|TRBD1|15
TGTGCCAGCAGCACCTGGACAGGGTTTAATTCACCCCTCCACTTT
CASSTWTGFNSPLHF
>TRBJ1-2|TRBV28|.|.|14
TGTGCCAGCAGTTCCCTGACCCGGGATCCTGGCTACACCTTC
CASSSLTRDPGYTF
>TRBJ2-7|TRBV20-1|.|TRBD1|18
TGCAGTGCTAGAGATTACAGTCCGGGCTACAGGGGGCGAGGAGAGCAGTACTTC
CSARDYSPGYRGRGEQYF
>TRBJ2-1|TRBV6-6|.|TRBD2|15
TGTGCCAGCAGTTACGGAGGCGGGAGGGCCTCTCGGCAGTTCTTC
CASSYGGGRASRQFF
>TRBJ1-1|TRBV4-1|.|.|12
TGCGCCAGCAGCCAACAGGGGTTTGAAGCTTTCTTT
CASSQQGFEAFF
>TRBJ1-6|TRBV2|.|.|14
TGTGCCAGCAGTGAAGCAGAATATAATTCACCCCTCCACTTT
CASSEAEYNSPLHF
>TRBJ2-7|TRBV25-1|.|TRBD1|14
TGTGCCAGCAGGTCGGGGACAGGCTCCTACGAGCAGTACTTC
CASRSGTGSYEQYF
>TRBJ2-7|TRBV27|.|.|16
TGTGCCAGCAGTTTCCTGGGTCGGGGAGGTACCTACGAGCAGTACTTC
CASSFLGRGGTYEQYF
>TRBJ2-5|TRBV3-1|.|TRBD1|16
TGTGCCAGCAGCCAAGCCTTAACGACAGGGGGAGAGACCCAGTACTTC
CASSQALTTGGETQYF
>TRBJ1-4|TRBV2|once|.|15
TGTGCCAGCAGTGAAGAGGGCACAGGAGATGAAAAACTGTTTTTT
CASSEEGTGDEKLFF
>TRBJ2-7|TRBV20-1|.|.|14
TGCAGTGCTAGAGATGCGGGCACCTCCTACGAGCAGTACTTC
CSARDAGTSYEQYF
>TRBJ1-2|TRBV4-1|.|.|15
TGCGCCAGCAGCCAAGTGGCGGACAGTAACTACGGCTACACCTTC
CASSQVADSNYGYTF
>TRBJ2-4|TRBV9|.|.|12
TGTGCCAGCAGCGACAGTCAAAACATTCAGTACTTC
CASSDSQNIQYF
>TRBJ1-4|TRBV20-1|.|.|15
TGCAGTGCTAGTGGTCGCGACAGTTTTAATGAAAAACTGTTTTTT
CSASGRDSFNEKLFF
>TRBJ2-7|TRBV20-1|few|.|15
TGCAGTGCTAGAGAACCGGACAGCGGGCTTTACGAGCAGTACTTC
CSAREPDSGLYEQYF
>TRBJ2-7|TRBV3-1|.|.|14
TGTGCCAGCAGCCATGAGCAGGCTACCTACGAGCAGTACTTC
CASSHEQATYEQYF
>TRBJ2-7|TRBV27|.|.|13
TGTGCCAGCGCGACGGCAGCTTCCTACGAGCAGTACTTC
CASATAASYEQYF
>TRBJ2-3|TRBV10-3|.|.|16
TGTGCCATCAGTGAGTCAAGCGGAGAAGGCCTAGATACGCAGTATTTT
CAISESSGEGLDTQYF
>TRBJ2-1|TRBV29-1|few|.|11
TGCAGCTACGGGACACTCAATGAGCAGTTCTTC
CSYGTLNEQFF
>TRBJ1-2|TRBV10-3|few|.|13
TGTGCCATCAGTGAGTCGATGGCGGGGGGCTACACCTTC
CAISESMAGGYTF
>TRBJ2-1|TRBV7-9|.|.|15
TGTGCCAGCAGCTTCGCAGGAAGCTCCTACAATGAGCAGTTCTTC
CASSFAGSSYNEQFF
>TRBJ1-6|TRBV28|.|.|11
TGTGCCAGCAGTTACGGGTGGCCCCTCCACTTT
CASSYGWPLHF
>TRBJ2-6|TRBV5-1|few|.|17
TGCGCCAGCAGCTTGGACAGGACTCTCTCTGGGGCCAACGTCCTGACTTTC
CASSLDRTLSGANVLTF
>TRBJ1-5|TRBV20-1|.|.|15
TGCAGTGCTAGGGTGGGGGGCCAGGTCCATCAGCCCCAGCATTTT
CSARVGGQVHQPQHF
>TRBJ2-1|TRBV4-2|.|TRBD2|18
TGTGCCAGCAGCCAAGATCCGACTGCGGGAGAAAGGGAAGAGACCCAGTTCTTC
CASSQDPTAGEREETQFF
>TRBJ2-1|TRBV11-2|.|.|16
TGTGCCAGCAGCTTAGTGGGCGGGGGCCTCTACAATGAGCAGTTCTTC
CASSLVGGGLYNEQFF
>TRBJ2-1|TRBV10-3|.|.|16
TGTGCCATCAGTGAGTCGCATCTAGCGTTCGCGAGTGAGCAGTTCTTC
CAISESHLAFASEQFF
>TRBJ2-5|TRBV6-6|.|.|11
TGTGCCAGCCTGTTCCAAGAGACCCAGTACTTC
CASLFQETQYF
>TRBJ2-1|TRBV4-1|few|TRBD2|14
TGCGCCAGCAGCCAAGAGGGACTAGCAGATGAGCAGTTCTTC
CASSQEGLADEQFF
>TRBJ2-5|TRBV7-9|.|.|16
TGTGCCAGCAGCTACACCGGGACCGCTGGGGGAGAGACCCAGTACTTC
CASSYTGTAGGETQYF
>TRBJ2-1|TRBV29-1|few|.|14
TGCAGCGTTGAGGGCAGGTCTCGGTTTGGAGAGCAGTTCTTC
CSVEGRSRFGEQFF
>TRBJ2-1|TRBV20-1|.|TRBD2|15
TGCAGTGCGGCGGGGTGGTCTAGCGGGAGCAATGAGCAGTTCTTC
CSAAGWSSGSNEQFF
>TRBJ2-3|TRBV7-9|few|.|12
TGTGCCAGCAGGCCCCTAGCAGATACGCAGTATTTT
CASRPLADTQYF
>TRBJ2-1|TRBV4-3|.|TRBD1|14
TGCGCCAGCAGCCTCCGACAGGGTGGGAATGAGCAGTTCTTC
CASSLRQGGNEQFF
>TRBJ2-5|TRBV18|once|.|17
TGTGCCAGCTCCTTCCTCGGCCGGCAGGGAGACAAAGAGACCCAGTACTTC
CASSFLGRQGDKETQYF
>TRBJ2-7|TRBV4-1|few|TRBD2|13
TGCGCCACAAGGACTAGCGGGAAGAGTGAGCAGTACTTC
CATRTSGKSEQYF